The clone carrying this T cell receptor (beta chain) has only a few counts. PCR amplification relied on 60 Vbeta primers (plus 13 Jbeta primers). TCRdb's table, derived via immunoSEQ multiplex PCR, lists solely in-frame clones and lacks some. The repertoire holds under 150,000 clones, 8.5% to 10% seen once, with less than 4% in the top ten. This sample was included in a study of cytomegalovirus exposure and HLA in healthy donors. The V segment lost 4 bases and the J segment 5 bases; nucleotides outside the gene matches: 1. CDR3 length: 13 residues. Looked up from germline, CDR1 is SGHNT and CDR2 is YYREEE (reference sequence).

The rearrangement links TRBV5-4 to TRBJ2-1; 9 nucleotides match TRBD1. Sequencing was carried out using PBMCs. The TCR comes from a man aged 30-40 years in good health and CMV-seronegative. The CDR3 spells CASSRDRDNEQFF. The CDR3, as DNA: TGTGCCAGCAGCCGGGACAGGGACAATGAGCAGTTCTTC.